Shown below are 9 T cell receptor beta chains from a single sample sequenced in a study of OX40 agonist ivuxolimab in advanced cancers. This table comes from immunoSEQ multiplex PCR, and its TCRdb copy is limited to in-frame clones, with some not included. The sample includes about 73,000 clones, about 90% seen only once; the top ten take less than 0.55%. The source material was CD4+ or CD8+ T cells sorted from blood, sampled in a trial of the OX40 agonist ivuxolimab. The source of these receptors is an adult with an advanced solid tumor such as melanoma, head and neck, liver or kidney cancer.

This chain connects TRBV19 to TRBJ1-2; D is unclear. Looked up from germline, CDR1 is LNHDA and CDR2 is SQIVND (reference sequence). Deletions cut 5 bases from V and 1 base from J, with 8 bases between. The length of the CDR3 is 13 residues. The CDR3 nucleotides read TGTGCCAGTAGTGACGGATATAACTATGGCTACACCTTC. The encoded protein is CASSDGYNYGYTF.

V and J are TRBV7-2 and TRBJ2-1, with D perhaps TRBD1 (5 bases). V gave up 2 bases and J gave up 9 bases, with 14 bases separating them. Looked up from germline, CDR1 is SGHTA and CDR2 is FQGNSA. The CDR3 runs 14 residues. The CDR3 DNA is TGTGCCAGCAGCTTATCTACCCCGACAGCTGAGCAGTTCTTC. Encoded protein: CASSLSTPTAEQFF.

The chain recombines TRBV27 with TRBJ2-5; perhaps TRBD1 as D (5 bases). The V and J ends lost 0 bases and 9 bases respectively, with 14 bases between them. There are 14 residues in the CDR3. From germline, CDR1 is MNHEY and CDR2 SMNVEV (reference sequence). DNA for the CDR3: TGTGCCAGCAGTTTATCGTACGACAGCTCGGCCCAGTACTTC. Its translation: CASSLSYDSSAQYF.

The chain couples TRBV5-4 to TRBJ1-1, with 8 bases lining up with TRBD1. After removal of 4 bases from V and 2 bases from J, the junction contained 10 bases not matched to a gene. Germline V gene lookup returns CDR1 SGHNT and CDR2 YYREEE (reference sequence). CDR3 length: 16 residues. The CDR3 sequence is CASSRQGPLANTEAFF. The CDR3 bases are TGTGCCAGCAGCCGACAGGGGCCCCTAGCTAACACTGAAGCTTTCTTT.

There are a few counts of this clone. J is TRBJ2-7 and V is TRBV16; the D gene could be TRBD1 or TRBD2 (5 bases each). Germline V gene sequence: CDR1 KGHSY, CDR2 FQNENV. The V and J ends lost 0 bases and 3 bases respectively, with 6 bases between them. CDR3 length: 13 amino acids. CDR3 nucleotide sequence: TGTGCCAGCAGCCAATCGGGGGACTACGAGCAGTACTTC. Translation: CASSQSGDYEQYF.

V is TRBV14 and J is TRBJ1-2; D is perhaps TRBD1 (5 bases). Trimming left V 4 bases short and J 4 bases short, with 13 bases between. The CDR3 is 14 residues long. Germline CDR1 is SGHDN and CDR2 is FVKESK. CDR3 in amino acids: CASSPQGTSYGYTF. In nucleotides, the CDR3 is TGTGCCAGCAGCCCGCAGGGTACGTCCTATGGCTACACCTTC.

This clone appeared a few times. The genes are TRBV20-1 and TRBJ2-1, with D hard to call. Germline values: CDR1 DFQATT, CDR2 SNEGSKA (reference sequence). V shed 0 bases and J shed 10 bases, with 7 bases lying between them. This CDR3 spans 11 amino acids. This CDR3 is CSARDPFEQFF. The CDR3 nucleotides are TGCAGTGCTAGAGATCCGTTCGAGCAGTTCTTC.

This clone was observed a few times. V and J are TRBV5-1 and TRBJ1-1; a possible D gene is TRBD1 (6 bases). The CDR3 sequence is 14 residues long. The ends were cut back, 5 bases at V and 1 base at J, with 12 bases in the middle. Germline CDR1 and CDR2: SGHRS and YFSETQ. The CDR3 sequence is CASRAGVQNTEAFF. DNA of the CDR3: TGCGCCAGCAGAGCAGGGGTGCAGAACACTGAAGCTTTCTTT. The full variable domain, completed using reference TRBV5-1 and TRBJ1-1, is KAGVTQTPRYLIKTRGQQVTLSCSPISGHRSVSWYQQTPGQGLQFLFEYFSETQRNKGNFPGRFSGRQFSNSRSEMNVSTLELGDSALYLCASRAGVQNTEAFFGQGTRLTVV.

The chain carries TRBV10-2 and TRBJ2-7; D is undetermined. Trimming stripped 7 bases from V and 3 bases from J, with 4 bases between. This CDR3 has 10 residues. Per the germline V gene, CDR1 is WSHSY and CDR2 is SAAADI. The CDR3 DNA reads TGCGCCAGCAAGAACTACGAGCAGTACTTC. It is translated as CASKNYEQYF.